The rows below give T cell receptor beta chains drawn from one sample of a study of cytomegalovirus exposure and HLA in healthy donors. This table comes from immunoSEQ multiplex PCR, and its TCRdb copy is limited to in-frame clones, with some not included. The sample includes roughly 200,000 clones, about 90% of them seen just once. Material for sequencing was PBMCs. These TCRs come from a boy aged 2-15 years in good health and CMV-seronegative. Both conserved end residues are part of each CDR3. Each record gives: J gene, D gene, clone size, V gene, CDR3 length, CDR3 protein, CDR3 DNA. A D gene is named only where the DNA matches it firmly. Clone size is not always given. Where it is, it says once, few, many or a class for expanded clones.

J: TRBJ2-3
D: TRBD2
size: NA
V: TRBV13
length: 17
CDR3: CASSLASGGARTDTQYF
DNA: TGTGCCAGCAGCTTAGCTAGCGGGGGAGCTCGCACAGATACGCAGTATTTT

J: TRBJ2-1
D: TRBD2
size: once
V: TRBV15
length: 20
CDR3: CATSRDGVGGSYVGYNEQFF
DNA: TGTGCCACCAGCAGAGATGGGGTCGGCGGGAGTTACGTGGGATACAATGAGCAGTTCTTC

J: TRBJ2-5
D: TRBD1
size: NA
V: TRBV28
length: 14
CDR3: CAASPGQGRETQYF
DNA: TGTGCCGCCTCACCGGGACAGGGGAGAGAGACCCAGTACTTC

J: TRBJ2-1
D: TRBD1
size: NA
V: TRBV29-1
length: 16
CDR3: CSVGSTGADWGNEQFF
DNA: TGCAGCGTCGGATCGACAGGGGCGGATTGGGGCAATGAGCAGTTCTTC

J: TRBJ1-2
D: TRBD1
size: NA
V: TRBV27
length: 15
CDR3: CASSFRQGLNYGYTF
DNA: TGTGCCAGCAGTTTTAGACAGGGATTGAACTATGGCTACACCTTC

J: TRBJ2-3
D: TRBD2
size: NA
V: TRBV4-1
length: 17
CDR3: CASSQETLAGSTDTQYF
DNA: TGCGCCAGCAGCCAAGAGACGCTAGCGGGGAGCACAGATACGCAGTATTTT

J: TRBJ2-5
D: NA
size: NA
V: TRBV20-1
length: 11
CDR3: CSARPGQTQYF
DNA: TGCAGTGCTAGGCCAGGGCAGACCCAGTACTTC

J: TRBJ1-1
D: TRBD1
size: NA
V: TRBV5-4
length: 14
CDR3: CASSEGQQDTEAFF
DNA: TGTGCCAGCAGCGAGGGACAGCAAGACACTGAAGCTTTCTTT

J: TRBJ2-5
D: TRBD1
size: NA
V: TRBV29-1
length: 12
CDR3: CSVNRGKETQYF
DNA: TGCAGCGTAAACAGGGGGAAAGAGACCCAGTACTTC

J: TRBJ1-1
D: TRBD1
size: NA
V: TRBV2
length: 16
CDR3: CASRDRGFYTNTEAFF
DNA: TGTGCCAGCAGGGACAGGGGATTTTATACGAACACTGAAGCTTTCTTT

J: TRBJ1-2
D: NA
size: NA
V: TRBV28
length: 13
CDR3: CASSSNFFYGYTF
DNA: TGTGCCAGCAGTTCGAACTTCTTCTATGGCTACACCTTC

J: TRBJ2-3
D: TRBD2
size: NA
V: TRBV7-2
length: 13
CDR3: CASSRGGSDTQYF
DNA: TGTGCCAGCAGCCGGGGGGGCTCAGATACGCAGTATTTT

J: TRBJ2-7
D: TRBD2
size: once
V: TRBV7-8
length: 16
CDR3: CASSFTDAGGTYEQYF
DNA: TGTGCCAGCAGCTTTACCGACGCGGGGGGGACCTACGAGCAGTACTTC

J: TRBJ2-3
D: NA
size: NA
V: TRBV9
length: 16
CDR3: CASSGGSSPSTDTQYF
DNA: TGTGCCAGCAGCGGCGGATCCTCTCCTTCCACAGATACGCAGTATTTT

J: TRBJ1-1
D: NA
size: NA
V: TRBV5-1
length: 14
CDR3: CASSSSGGDTEAFF
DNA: TGCGCCAGCAGCTCTAGCGGGGGAGACACTGAAGCTTTCTTT

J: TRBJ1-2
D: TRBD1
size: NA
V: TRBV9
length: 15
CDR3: CASSVGTGAVIGYTF
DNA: TGTGCCAGCAGCGTAGGCACAGGGGCTGTTATCGGCTACACCTTC

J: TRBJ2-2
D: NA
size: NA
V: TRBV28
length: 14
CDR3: CASSPRRITGELFF
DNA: TGTGCCAGCAGTCCACGGAGGATCACCGGGGAGCTGTTTTTT

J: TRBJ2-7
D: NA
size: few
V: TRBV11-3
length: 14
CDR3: CASSLSLRNHEQYF
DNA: TGTGCCAGCAGCTTATCGCTCAGAAATCACGAGCAGTACTTC

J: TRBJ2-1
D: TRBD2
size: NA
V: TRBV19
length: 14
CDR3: CASISREGSGEQFF
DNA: TGTGCCAGTATATCGCGGGAGGGGAGTGGCGAGCAGTTCTTC

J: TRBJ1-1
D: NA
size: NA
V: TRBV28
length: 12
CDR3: CASRLAHTEAFF
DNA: TGTGCCAGCCGATTGGCCCACACTGAAGCTTTCTTT

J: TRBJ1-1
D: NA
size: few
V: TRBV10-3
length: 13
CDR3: CAISWGGNTEAFF
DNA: TGTGCCATCAGTTGGGGGGGTAACACTGAAGCTTTCTTT

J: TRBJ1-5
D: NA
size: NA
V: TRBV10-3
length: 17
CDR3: CAISDNIRTVVNQPQHF
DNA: TGTGCCATCAGTGATAACATCAGGACAGTGGTGAATCAGCCCCAGCATTTT

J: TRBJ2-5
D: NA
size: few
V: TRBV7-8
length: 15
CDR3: CASSLRGDREETQYF
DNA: TGTGCCAGCAGCTTACGCGGGGATCGGGAAGAGACCCAGTACTTC

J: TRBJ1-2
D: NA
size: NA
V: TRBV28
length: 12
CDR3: CATFGWGHGYTF
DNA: TGTGCCACTTTTGGGTGGGGCCATGGCTACACCTTC

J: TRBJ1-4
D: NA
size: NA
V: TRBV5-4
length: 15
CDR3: CASRPGHATNEKLFF
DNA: TGTGCCAGCAGGCCTGGCCATGCAACTAATGAAAAACTGTTTTTT

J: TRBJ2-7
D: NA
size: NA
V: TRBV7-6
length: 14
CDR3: CASSSGGLSYEQYF
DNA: TGTGCCAGCAGCTCGGGCGGGCTTTCCTACGAGCAGTACTTC

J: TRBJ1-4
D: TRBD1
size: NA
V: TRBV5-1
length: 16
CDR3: CASSLGQGATNEKLFF
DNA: TGCGCCAGCAGCTTGGGACAGGGGGCAACTAATGAAAAACTGTTTTTT

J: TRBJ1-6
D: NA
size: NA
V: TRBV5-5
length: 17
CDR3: CASSLGPLAGANSPLHF
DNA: TGTGCCAGCAGCTTGGGCCCCCTTGCAGGGGCCAATTCACCCCTCCACTTT

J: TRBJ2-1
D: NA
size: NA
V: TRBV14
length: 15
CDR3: CASSRGPRAYNEQFF
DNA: TGTGCCAGCAGCCGGGGGCCGAGGGCCTACAATGAGCAGTTCTTC

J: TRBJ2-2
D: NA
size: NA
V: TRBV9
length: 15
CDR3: CASSVQQGGTGELFF
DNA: TGTGCCAGCAGCGTCCAACAGGGTGGGACCGGGGAGCTGTTTTTT

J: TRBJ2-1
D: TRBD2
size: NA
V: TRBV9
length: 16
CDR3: CASSIYRTSGYNEQFF
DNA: TGTGCCAGCAGCATATACAGGACTAGCGGCTACAATGAGCAGTTCTTC

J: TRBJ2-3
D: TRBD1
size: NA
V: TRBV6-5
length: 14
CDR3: CASSVDRGTDTQYF
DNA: TGTGCCAGCAGTGTGGACAGGGGAACAGATACGCAGTATTTT

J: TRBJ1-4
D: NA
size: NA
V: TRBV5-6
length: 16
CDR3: CASSRGSGTSGEKLFF
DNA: TGTGCCAGCAGCCGCGGGAGCGGGACAAGTGGAGAAAAACTGTTTTTT

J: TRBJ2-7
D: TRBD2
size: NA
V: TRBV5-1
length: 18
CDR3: CASSPATGLAGVYYEQYF
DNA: TGCGCCAGCAGCCCGGCAACGGGACTAGCGGGGGTCTACTACGAGCAGTACTTC

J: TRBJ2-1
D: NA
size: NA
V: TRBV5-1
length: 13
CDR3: CASKPLSYNEQFF
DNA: TGCGCCAGCAAGCCCCTCTCCTACAATGAGCAGTTCTTC

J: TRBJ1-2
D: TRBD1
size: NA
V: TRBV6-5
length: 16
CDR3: CASSYSDRVKVDGYTF
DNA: TGTGCCAGCAGTTACTCGGACAGGGTGAAGGTTGATGGCTACACCTTC

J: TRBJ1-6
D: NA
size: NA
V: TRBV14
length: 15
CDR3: CASSQGVNSYSPLHF
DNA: TGTGCCAGCAGCCAAGGCGTTAACAGCTATTCACCCCTCCACTTT

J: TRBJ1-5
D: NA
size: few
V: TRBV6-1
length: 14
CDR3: CASRQGISNQPQHF
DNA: TGTGCCAGCAGACAGGGTATTAGCAATCAGCCCCAGCATTTT

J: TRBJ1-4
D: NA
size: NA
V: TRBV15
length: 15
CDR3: CATSSGGTAQEKLFF
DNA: TGTGCCACCAGCAGCGGAGGTACAGCCCAGGAAAAACTGTTTTTT

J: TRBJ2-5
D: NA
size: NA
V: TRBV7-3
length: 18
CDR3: CASSQRSPWGGGQETQYF
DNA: TGTGCCAGCAGCCAACGGTCACCTTGGGGAGGGGGGCAAGAGACCCAGTACTTC

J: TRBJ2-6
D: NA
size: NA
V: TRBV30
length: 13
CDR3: CAGAGSGANVLTF
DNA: TGTGCCGGGGCTGGCTCTGGGGCCAACGTCCTGACTTTC

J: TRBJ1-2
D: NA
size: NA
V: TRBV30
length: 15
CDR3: CAWSVKVIQGGGYTF
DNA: TGTGCCTGGAGTGTAAAGGTGATCCAAGGGGGAGGCTACACCTTC

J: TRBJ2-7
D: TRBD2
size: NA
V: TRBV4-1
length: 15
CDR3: CASSQGLAGNYEQYF
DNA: TGCGCCAGCAGCCAAGGACTAGCAGGAAACTACGAGCAGTACTTC

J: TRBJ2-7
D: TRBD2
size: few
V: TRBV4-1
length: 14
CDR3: CASSQDGLAGEQYF
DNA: TGCGCCAGCAGCCAAGATGGACTAGCAGGCGAGCAGTACTTC

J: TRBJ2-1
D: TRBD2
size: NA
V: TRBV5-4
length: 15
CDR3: CASSWGTSGSNEQFF
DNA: TGTGCCAGCAGCTGGGGGACTAGCGGGAGTAATGAGCAGTTCTTC

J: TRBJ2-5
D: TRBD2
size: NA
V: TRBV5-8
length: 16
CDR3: CASSSGLGGGQETQYF
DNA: TGTGCCAGCAGCTCGGGACTCGGCGGGGGCCAAGAGACCCAGTACTTC

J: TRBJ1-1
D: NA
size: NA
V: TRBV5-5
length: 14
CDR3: CASSVAEPNTEAFF
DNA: TGTGCCAGCAGCGTTGCCGAGCCAAACACTGAAGCTTTCTTT

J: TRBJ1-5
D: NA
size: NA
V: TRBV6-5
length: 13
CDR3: CASSYMRDQPQHF
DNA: TGTGCCAGCAGTTATATGAGGGATCAGCCCCAGCATTTT

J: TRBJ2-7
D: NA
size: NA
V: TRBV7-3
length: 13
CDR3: CASSLAPYGEQYF
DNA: TGTGCCAGCAGCTTAGCCCCCTATGGCGAGCAGTACTTC

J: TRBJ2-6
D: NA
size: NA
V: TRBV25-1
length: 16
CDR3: CASSAGGNLRANVLTF
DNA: TGTGCCAGCAGTGCCGGCGGTAACCTGAGGGCCAACGTCCTGACTTTC

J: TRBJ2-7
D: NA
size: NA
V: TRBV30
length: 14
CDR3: CAWSVHASSYEQYF
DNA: TGTGCCTGGAGTGTACACGCAAGCTCCTACGAGCAGTACTTC

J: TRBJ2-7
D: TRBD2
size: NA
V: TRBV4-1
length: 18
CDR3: CASSQVWARGGTAYEQYF
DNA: TGCGCCAGCAGCCAAGTTTGGGCCCGGGGAGGGACGGCCTACGAGCAGTACTTC

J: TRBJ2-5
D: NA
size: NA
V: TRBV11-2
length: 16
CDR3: CASSNRGRAAVETQYF
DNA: TGTGCCAGCAGCAACCGAGGGCGGGCCGCGGTGGAGACCCAGTACTTC

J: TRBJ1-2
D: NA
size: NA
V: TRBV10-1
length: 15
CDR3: CASSEGHGGFYGYTF
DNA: TGCGCCAGCAGTGAAGGCCACGGCGGCTTCTATGGCTACACCTTC

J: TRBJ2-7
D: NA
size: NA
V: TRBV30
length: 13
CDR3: CAWTAASDYEQYF
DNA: TGTGCCTGGACGGCTGCTAGCGACTACGAGCAGTACTTC

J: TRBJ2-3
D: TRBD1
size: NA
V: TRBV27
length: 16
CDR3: CASSLSRILQGNTQYF
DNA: TGTGCCAGCAGTTTATCACGGATACTACAGGGGAATACGCAGTATTTT

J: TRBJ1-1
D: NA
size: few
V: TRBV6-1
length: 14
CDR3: CASSVRFQNTEAFF
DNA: TGTGCCAGCAGTGTCAGGTTCCAGAACACTGAAGCTTTCTTT

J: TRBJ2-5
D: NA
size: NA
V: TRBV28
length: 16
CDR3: CASSPARRGKQETQYF
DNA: TGTGCCAGCAGCCCCGCCCGGCGGGGTAAACAAGAGACCCAGTACTTC